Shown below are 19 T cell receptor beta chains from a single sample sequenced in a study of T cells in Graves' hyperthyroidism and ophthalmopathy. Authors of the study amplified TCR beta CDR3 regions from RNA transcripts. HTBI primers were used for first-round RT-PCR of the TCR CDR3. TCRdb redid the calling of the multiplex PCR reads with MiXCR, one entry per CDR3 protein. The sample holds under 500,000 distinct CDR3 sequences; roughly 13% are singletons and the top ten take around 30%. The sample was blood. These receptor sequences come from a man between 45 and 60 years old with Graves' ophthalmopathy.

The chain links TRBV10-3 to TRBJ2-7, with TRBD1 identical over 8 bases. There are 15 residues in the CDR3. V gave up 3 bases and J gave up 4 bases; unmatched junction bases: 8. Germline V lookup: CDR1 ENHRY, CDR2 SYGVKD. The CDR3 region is CAISDGQGMVYEQYF. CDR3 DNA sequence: TGTGCCATCAGTGACGGACAGGGTATGGTTTACGAGCAGTACTTC.

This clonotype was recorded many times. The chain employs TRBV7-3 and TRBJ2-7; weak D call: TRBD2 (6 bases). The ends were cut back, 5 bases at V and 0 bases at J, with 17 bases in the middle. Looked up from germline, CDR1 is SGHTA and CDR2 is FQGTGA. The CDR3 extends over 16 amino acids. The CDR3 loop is CASSRTGGESSYEQYF. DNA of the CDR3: TGTGCCAGCAGCCGGACTGGCGGGGAGAGCTCCTACGAGCAGTACTTC.

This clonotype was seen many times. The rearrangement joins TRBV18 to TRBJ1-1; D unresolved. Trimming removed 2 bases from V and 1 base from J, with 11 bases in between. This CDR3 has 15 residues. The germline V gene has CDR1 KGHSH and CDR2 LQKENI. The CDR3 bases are TGTGCCAGCTCACCAGCTTTGGACCGGAACACTGAAGCTTTCTTT. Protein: CASSPALDRNTEAFF.

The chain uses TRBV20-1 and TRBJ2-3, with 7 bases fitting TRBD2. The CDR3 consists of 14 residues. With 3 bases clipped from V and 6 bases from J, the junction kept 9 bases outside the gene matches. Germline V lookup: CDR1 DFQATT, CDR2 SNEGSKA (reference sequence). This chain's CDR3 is CSASWLAADDTQYF. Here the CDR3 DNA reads TGCAGTGCTAGTTGGCTAGCGGCGGACGATACGCAGTATTTT.

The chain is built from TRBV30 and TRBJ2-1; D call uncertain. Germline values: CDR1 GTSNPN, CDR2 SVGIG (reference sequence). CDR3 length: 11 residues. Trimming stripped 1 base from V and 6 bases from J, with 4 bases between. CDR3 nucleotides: TGTGCCTGGAGTGCAACCAATGAGCAGTTCTTC. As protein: CAWSATNEQFF. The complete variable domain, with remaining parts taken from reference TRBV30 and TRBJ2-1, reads SQTIHQWPATLVQPVGSPLSLECTVEGTSNPNLYWYRQAAGRGLQLLFYSVGIGQISSEVPQNLSASRPQDRQFILSSKKLLLSDSGFYLCAWSATNEQFFGPGTRLTVL.

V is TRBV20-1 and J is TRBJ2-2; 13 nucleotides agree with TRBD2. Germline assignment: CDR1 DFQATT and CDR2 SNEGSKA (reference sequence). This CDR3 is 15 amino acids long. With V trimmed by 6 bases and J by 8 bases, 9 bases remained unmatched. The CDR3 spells CSAPTSGRAAGELFF. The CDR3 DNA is TGCAGTGCCCCCACTAGCGGGAGGGCCGCGGGGGAGCTGTTTTTT.

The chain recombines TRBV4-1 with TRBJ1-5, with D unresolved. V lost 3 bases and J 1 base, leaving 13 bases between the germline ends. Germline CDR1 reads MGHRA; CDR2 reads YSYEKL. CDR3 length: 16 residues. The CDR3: CASSHGRGESNQPQHF. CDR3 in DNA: TGCGCCAGCAGCCATGGAAGAGGTGAGAGCAATCAGCCCCAGCATTTT.

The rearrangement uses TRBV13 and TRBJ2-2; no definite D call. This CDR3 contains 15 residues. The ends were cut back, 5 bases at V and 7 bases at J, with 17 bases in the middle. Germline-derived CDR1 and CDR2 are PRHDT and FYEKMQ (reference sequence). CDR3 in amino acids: CASSPQVQSVGELFF. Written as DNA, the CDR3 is TGTGCCAGCAGCCCCCAGGTTCAGTCAGTCGGGGAGCTGTTTTTT.

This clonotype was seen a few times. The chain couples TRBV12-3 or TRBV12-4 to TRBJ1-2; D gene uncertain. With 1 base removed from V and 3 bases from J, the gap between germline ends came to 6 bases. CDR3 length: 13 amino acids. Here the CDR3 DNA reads TGTGCCAGCAGTTTAGGGGAGGACTATGGCTACACCTTC. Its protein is CASSLGEDYGYTF.

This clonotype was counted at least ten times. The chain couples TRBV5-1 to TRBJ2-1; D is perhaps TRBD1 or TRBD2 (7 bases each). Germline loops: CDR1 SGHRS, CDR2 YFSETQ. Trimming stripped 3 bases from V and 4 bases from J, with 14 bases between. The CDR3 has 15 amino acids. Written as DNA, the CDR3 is TGCGCCAGCAGCTCGAGCGGGACAGAGTACAATGAGCAGTTCTTC. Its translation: CASSSSGTEYNEQFF.

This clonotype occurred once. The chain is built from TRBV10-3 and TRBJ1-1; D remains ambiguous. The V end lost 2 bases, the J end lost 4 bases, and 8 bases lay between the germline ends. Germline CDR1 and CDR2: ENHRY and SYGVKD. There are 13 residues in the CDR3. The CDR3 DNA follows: TGTGCCATCAGTGAGGTCAGAACCACTGAAGCTTTCTTT. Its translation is CAISEVRTTEAFF.

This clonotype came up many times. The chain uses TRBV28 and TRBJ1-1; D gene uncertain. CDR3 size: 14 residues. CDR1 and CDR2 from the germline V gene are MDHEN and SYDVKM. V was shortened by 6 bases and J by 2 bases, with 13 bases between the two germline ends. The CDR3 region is CASRATPRNTEAFF. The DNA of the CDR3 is TGTGCCAGCAGGGCGACACCCCGTAACACTGAAGCTTTCTTT.

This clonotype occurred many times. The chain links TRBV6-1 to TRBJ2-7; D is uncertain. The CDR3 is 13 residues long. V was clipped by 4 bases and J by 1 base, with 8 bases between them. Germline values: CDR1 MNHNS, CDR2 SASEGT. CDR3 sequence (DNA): TGTGCCAGCAGTGCGGGTCGATCCTACGAGCAGTACTTC. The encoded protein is CASSAGRSYEQYF.

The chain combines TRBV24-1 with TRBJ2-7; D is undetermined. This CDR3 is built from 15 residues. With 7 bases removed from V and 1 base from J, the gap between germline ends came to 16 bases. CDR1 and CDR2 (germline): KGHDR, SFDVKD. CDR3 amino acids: CATSETGPRSYEQYF. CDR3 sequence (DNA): TGTGCCACCAGCGAGACCGGGCCGCGTTCCTACGAGCAGTACTTC.

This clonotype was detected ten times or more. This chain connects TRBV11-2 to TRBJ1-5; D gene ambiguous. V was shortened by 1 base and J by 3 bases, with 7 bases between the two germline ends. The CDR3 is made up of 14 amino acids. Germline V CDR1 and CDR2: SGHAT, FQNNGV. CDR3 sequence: CASSLAGYNQPQHF. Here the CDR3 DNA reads TGTGCCAGCAGCTTAGCCGGATACAATCAGCCCCAGCATTTT.

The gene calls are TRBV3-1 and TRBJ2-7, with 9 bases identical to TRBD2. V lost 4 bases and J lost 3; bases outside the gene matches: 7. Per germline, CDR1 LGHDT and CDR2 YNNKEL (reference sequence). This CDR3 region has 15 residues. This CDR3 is CASSRTGSGSYEQYF. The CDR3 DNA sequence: TGTGCCAGCAGCCGGACTGGTAGCGGGAGCTACGAGCAGTACTTC.

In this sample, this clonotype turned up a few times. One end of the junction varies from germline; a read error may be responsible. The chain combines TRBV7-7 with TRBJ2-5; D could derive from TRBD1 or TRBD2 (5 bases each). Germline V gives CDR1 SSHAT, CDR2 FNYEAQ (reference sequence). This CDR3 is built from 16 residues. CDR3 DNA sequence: TGTGCTAGCAGCCAAAATCCCCCGGGGCTCCAAGAGACCCAGTACTTC. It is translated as CASSQNPPGLQETQYF.

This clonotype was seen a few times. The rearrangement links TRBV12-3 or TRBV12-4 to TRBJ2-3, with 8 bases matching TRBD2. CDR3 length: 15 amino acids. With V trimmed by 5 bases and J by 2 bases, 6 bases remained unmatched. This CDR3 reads CASSLGLALTDTQYF. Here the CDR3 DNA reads TGTGCCAGCAGTCTCGGACTAGCCCTCACAGATACGCAGTATTTT.

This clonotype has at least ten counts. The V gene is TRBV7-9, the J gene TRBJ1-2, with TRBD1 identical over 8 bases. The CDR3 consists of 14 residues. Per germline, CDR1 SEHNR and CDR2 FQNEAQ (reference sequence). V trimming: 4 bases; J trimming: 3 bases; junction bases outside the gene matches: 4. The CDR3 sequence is CASSSDRGYYGYTF. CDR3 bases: TGTGCCAGCAGCTCCGACAGGGGATACTATGGCTACACCTTC.